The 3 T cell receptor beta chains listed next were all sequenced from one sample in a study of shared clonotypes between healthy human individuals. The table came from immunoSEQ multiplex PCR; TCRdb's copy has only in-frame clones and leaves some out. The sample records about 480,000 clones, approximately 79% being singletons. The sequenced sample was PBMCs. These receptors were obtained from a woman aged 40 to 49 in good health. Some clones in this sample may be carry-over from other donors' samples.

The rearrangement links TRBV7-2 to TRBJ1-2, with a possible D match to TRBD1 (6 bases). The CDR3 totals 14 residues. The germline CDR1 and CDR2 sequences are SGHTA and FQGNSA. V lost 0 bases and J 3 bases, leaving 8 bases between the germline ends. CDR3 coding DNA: TGTGCCAGCAGCTTAGCAGGGGGGGACTATGGCTACACCTTC. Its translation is CASSLAGGDYGYTF.

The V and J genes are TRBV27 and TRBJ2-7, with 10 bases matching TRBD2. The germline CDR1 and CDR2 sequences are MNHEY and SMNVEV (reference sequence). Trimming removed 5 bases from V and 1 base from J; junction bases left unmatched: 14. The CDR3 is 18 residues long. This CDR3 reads CASSPRTSGMLRSYEQYF. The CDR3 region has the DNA TGTGCCAGCAGTCCGCGGACTAGCGGAATGCTAAGATCCTACGAGCAGTACTTC.

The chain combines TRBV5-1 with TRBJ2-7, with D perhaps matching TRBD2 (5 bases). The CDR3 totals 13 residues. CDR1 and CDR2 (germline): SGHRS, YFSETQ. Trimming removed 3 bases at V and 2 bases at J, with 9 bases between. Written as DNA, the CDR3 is TGCGCCAGCAGCTCGACGGGAACCTACGAGCAGTACTTC. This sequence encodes CASSSTGTYEQYF. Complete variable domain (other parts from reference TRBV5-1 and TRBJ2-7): KAGVTQTPRYLIKTRGQQVTLSCSPISGHRSVSWYQQTPGQGLQFLFEYFSETQRNKGNFPGRFSGRQFSNSRSEMNVSTLELGDSALYLCASSSTGTYEQYFGPGTRLTVT.